One sample yielded the 14 T cell receptor beta chains listed below, sequenced in a study of post-analysis software for immune sequencing data. Study-wide points: Patients carried a handful of TRBV segments more frequently than controls did, and TRBV5-6, TRBV5-1 and TRBV20-1 were among them.

Included in the TCR beta cDNA libraries were unique molecular identifiers. TCRdb ran MiXCR on the PCR reads and lists one entry per CDR3 protein. The sample contains 750,000 to 950,000 distinct CDR3 sequences, roughly half of which appear only once. No antigen has been identified for these receptors. Sequencing was performed on blood. The receptors shown here come from a girl between 5 and 17 years old with multiple sclerosis.

The chain employs TRBV20-1 and TRBJ1-1; D gene ambiguous. CDR3 length: 13 amino acids. Trimming pared 3 bases from V and 5 bases from J, leaving 13 bases between. The germline gives CDR1 DFQATT, CDR2 SNEGSKA (reference sequence). As DNA, the CDR3 is TGCAGTGCTAGTGGAGGGTCATGGACTGAAGCTTTCTTT. Translating it yields CSASGGSWTEAFF.

V usage is TRBV7-9 and J usage is TRBJ1-4; D remains ambiguous. Between the trimmed V and J ends, which lost 2 bases and 2 bases, there was a span of 15 bases. The CDR3 runs to 17 residues. Per the germline V gene, CDR1 is SEHNR and CDR2 is FQNEAQ (reference sequence). CDR3 in amino acids: CASSLRSGMSTNEKLFF. CDR3 in DNA: TGTGCCAGCAGCTTACGGTCAGGAATGTCTACTAATGAAAAACTGTTTTTT.

The V call is TRBV20-1, the J call TRBJ2-4, with D perhaps matching TRBD2 (6 bases). V shed 1 base and J shed 7 bases, with 17 bases lying between them. CDR3 length equals 15 residues. Germline CDR1 is DFQATT and CDR2 is SNEGSKA (reference sequence). The CDR3 reads CSARGPLRERNIQYF. CDR3 nucleotides: TGCAGTGCTAGAGGTCCCCTCCGGGAGAGGAACATTCAGTACTTC.

J is TRBJ1-2 and V is TRBV2; 8 nucleotides match TRBD1. The germline V gene encodes CDR1 SNHLY and CDR2 FYNNEI. V shed 6 bases, J shed 8 bases, and the junction held 8 bases outside the gene matches. The CDR3 loop spans 13 amino acids. The DNA for the CDR3 is TGTGCCAGCAGGGGACAGGAGGCGGGAGGCTACACCTTC. This encodes CASRGQEAGGYTF. Full variable domain (rest looked up from reference TRBV2 and TRBJ1-2): EPEVTQTPSHQVTQMGQEVILRCVPISNHLYFYWYRQILGQKVEFLVSFYNNEISEKSEIFDDQFSVERPDGSNFTLKIRSTKLEDSAMYFCASRGQEAGGYTFGSGTRLTVV.

This clonotype showed up just a few times. This chain connects TRBV2 to TRBJ2-5; weak D call: TRBD2 (6 bases). V lost 4 bases and J lost 2, with 8 bases in between. This CDR3 has 13 amino acids. Germline V gives CDR1 SNHLY, CDR2 FYNNEI. CDR3 nucleotides: TGTGCCAGCAGTGGCGGGGCTCAAGAGACCCAGTACTTC. Residues: CASSGGAQETQYF.

In its sample, this clonotype was seen a few times. The chain is built from TRBV10-3 and TRBJ2-3; perhaps TRBD2 as D (6 bases). CDR1 ENHRY and CDR2 SYGVKD come from the germline V gene. Trimming stripped 4 bases from V and 0 bases from J, with 11 bases between. The CDR3 runs 15 residues. DNA for the CDR3: TGTGCCATCAGTGGGAGCGGGTCCAGCACAGATACGCAGTATTTT. Amino acid sequence: CAISGSGSSTDTQYF.

The chain carries TRBV7-9 and TRBJ2-1, with D possibly matching TRBD2 (5 bases). Germline V gene data show CDR1 as SEHNR and CDR2 as FQNEAQ (reference sequence). The CDR3 spans 16 residues. Trimming left V 3 bases short and J 4 bases short, with 16 bases between. The CDR3 protein is CASSFNIGETYNEQFF. In DNA form, the CDR3 reads TGTGCCAGCAGCTTTAATATCGGGGAGACATACAATGAGCAGTTCTTC.

There are a few counts of this clonotype. The rearrangement uses TRBV29-1 and TRBJ2-1; D not resolved. The CDR3 consists of 11 residues. Germline V lookup: CDR1 SQVTM, CDR2 ANQGSEA. Trimming pared 5 bases from V and 9 bases from J, leaving 11 bases between. The CDR3 spells CSVSITGEQFF. CDR3 in DNA: TGCAGCGTTAGCATTACCGGTGAGCAGTTCTTC.

This clonotype was recorded many times. The chain links TRBV5-1 to TRBJ2-7; D possibly corresponds to TRBD2 (5 bases). The germline V and J ends were trimmed by 0 bases and 1 base, with 5 bases remaining between them. The CDR3 length is 13 residues. Germline CDR1 and CDR2: SGHRS and YFSETQ. The CDR3 coding sequence is TGCGCCAGCAGCTTGGGGGAGTCCTACGAGCAGTACTTC. Translation gives CASSLGESYEQYF.

This chain joins TRBV20-1 and TRBJ2-1; 7 bases line up with TRBD1. The CDR3 consists of 14 residues. Looked up from germline, CDR1 is DFQATT and CDR2 is SNEGSKA (reference sequence). V lost 6 bases, J lost 2 bases, and 7 bases stayed unmatched. This CDR3 is CSASDRKTYNEQFF. The CDR3, as DNA: TGCAGTGCATCGGACAGGAAAACCTACAATGAGCAGTTCTTC.

At least ten counts were recorded for this clonotype. The DNA of the CDR3 is TGTGCCAGCGGCAGGGGGTACGAGCAGTACTTC. This sequence encodes CASGRGYEQYF. This chain joins TRBV25-1 and TRBJ2-7; 7 bases fit TRBD1. With 8 bases clipped from V and 4 bases from J, the junction kept 2 bases outside the gene matches. This CDR3 contains 11 residues. CDR1 MGHDK and CDR2 SYGVNS come from the germline V gene.

The V and J genes are TRBV28 and TRBJ2-7, with 12 bases aligning to TRBD2. The CDR3 has 15 amino acids. Germline trimming cut 6 bases from V and 7 bases from J; bases unmatched to any gene: 10. The germline V gene has CDR1 MDHEN and CDR2 SYDVKM. CDR3 sequence: CASSSSGRVHNEQYF. The CDR3 DNA is TGTGCCAGCAGCTCTAGCGGGAGGGTTCACAATGAGCAGTACTTC. Combining the CDR3 with reference TRBV28 and TRBJ2-7 gives the whole variable domain DVKVTQSSRYLVKRTGEKVFLECVQDMDHENMFWYRQDPGLGLRLIYFSYDVKMKEKGDIPEGYSVSREKKERFSLILESASTNQTSMYLCASSSSGRVHNEQYFGPGTRLTVT.

CDR3: CASSFDRAWGLYEQYF. CDR3 nucleotides: TGTGCCAGCAGCTTCGACAGGGCCTGGGGCCTCTACGAGCAGTACTTC. The chain joins TRBV5-6 to TRBJ2-7; the match to TRBD1 covers 7 bases. Trimming took 2 bases from V and 3 from J; bases not matched to a gene: 11. The CDR3 length is 16 residues. Germline CDR1 reads SGHDT; CDR2 reads YYEEEE.

The chain links TRBV6-6 to TRBJ2-1; perhaps TRBD2 as D (6 bases). CDR3 length equals 13 residues. With 6 bases removed from V and 8 bases from J, the gap between germline ends came to 14 bases. Germline values: CDR1 MNHNY, CDR2 SVGAGI (reference sequence). The CDR3 coding sequence is TGTGCCAGCAGAGGCTCTTGGGGGGATGAGCAGTTCTTC. It specifies CASRGSWGDEQFF.